The 25 T cell receptor beta chains listed next were all sequenced from one sample in a study of blood T cell repertoires in COVID-19. Assay used: immunoSEQ multiplex PCR; TCRdb lists only in-frame clones, some missing. The table has 23,000 or so clones, around 82% seen once. Specimen: peripheral blood. Source of these receptors: a human donor in a cohort sampled during active COVID-19.

The rearrangement links TRBV10-3 to TRBJ2-1; the match to TRBD1 covers 8 bases. V gave up 0 bases and J gave up 5 bases; unmatched junction bases: 6. CDR3 length: 16 residues. Germline loops: CDR1 ENHRY, CDR2 SYGVKD. Here the CDR3 DNA reads TGTGCCATCAGTGAGTCGGGGTGGGACAGGCACAATGAGCAGTTCTTC. The encoded protein is CAISESGWDRHNEQFF.

This clone was seen only once. V and J are TRBV4-3 and TRBJ1-4; TRBD1 might be the D (5 bases). This CDR3 comprises 18 residues. The V end was cut by 1 base, the J end by 0 bases, with 15 bases between. Per the germline V gene, CDR1 is LGHNA and CDR2 is YSLEER. Here the CDR3 DNA reads TGCGCCAGCAGCCAAGGAGTAGGGGCCCTGTCAACTAATGAAAAACTGTTTTTT. Translation: CASSQGVGALSTNEKLFF.

This clone was counted a single time. The rearrangement uses TRBV4-1 and TRBJ1-2, with D possibly TRBD1 on 5 matching bases. With 0 bases removed from V and 4 bases from J, the gap between germline ends came to 12 bases. This CDR3 has 15 residues. CDR1 MGHRA and CDR2 YSYEKL come from the germline V gene. The CDR3 DNA follows: TGCGCCAGCAGCCAAGAGGGGGGGGTTGGCTATGGCTACACCTTC. It yields the protein CASSQEGGVGYGYTF.

This clone was detected only a few times. The chain is built from TRBV7-2 and TRBJ1-2, with unresolved D. V lost 5 bases and J lost 7, with 14 bases in between. CDR1 and CDR2 (germline): SGHTA, FQGNSA. CDR3 length: 13 residues. The CDR3, as DNA: TGTGCCAGCAGCCCTAGGAGGTCGGGTGGCTACACCTTC. Translated: CASSPRRSGGYTF.

The V gene is TRBV29-1, the J gene TRBJ1-1; D ambiguous. The V gene lost 2 bases and the J gene lost 5 bases, with 12 bases spanning the gap. The germline V gene has CDR1 SQVTM and CDR2 ANQGSEA. This CDR3 contains 13 residues. This CDR3 is CSVEKRARTEAFF. The CDR3 coding sequence is TGCAGCGTTGAAAAGCGGGCCCGGACTGAAGCTTTCTTT.

V and J are TRBV30 and TRBJ1-5; D unclear. The CDR3 is 14 residues long. The germline V gene encodes CDR1 GTSNPN and CDR2 SVGIG (reference sequence). V lost 3 bases and J 0 bases, leaving 9 bases between the germline ends. CDR3 sequence: CAWSPGNSNQPQHF. CDR3 DNA sequence: TGTGCCTGGAGCCCCGGGAATAGCAATCAGCCCCAGCATTTT.

This chain joins TRBV4-2 and TRBJ1-1; TRBD1 matches at 7 bases. Germline CDR1 is LGHNA and CDR2 is YNFKEQ. V was clipped by 4 bases and J by 1 base; unmatched bases: 6. The CDR3 has 15 residues. The CDR3 loop reads CASSRAGTANTEAFF. The CDR3 region has the DNA TGTGCCAGCAGCCGGGCCGGGACAGCGAACACTGAAGCTTTCTTT.

The genes are TRBV5-6 and TRBJ2-7; no clear D. V lost 4 bases and J 5 bases, leaving 7 bases between the germline ends. Per the germline V gene, CDR1 is SGHDT and CDR2 is YYEEEE. The CDR3 has 11 residues. The CDR3 DNA sequence: TGTGCCAGCAGCCGTTCCCACGAGCAGTACTTC. It is translated as CASSRSHEQYF. Based on the CDR3 plus reference TRBV5-6 and TRBJ2-7, the full variable domain is DAGVTQSPTHLIKTRGQQVTLRCSPKSGHDTVSWYQQALGQGPQFIFQYYEEEERQRGNFPDRFSGHQFPNYSSELNVNALLLGDSALYLCASSRSHEQYFGPGTRLTVT.

V usage is TRBV7-8 and J usage is TRBJ1-5, with no clear D. Looked up from germline, CDR1 is SGHVS and CDR2 is FQNEAQ. The CDR3 has 13 amino acids. Between the trimmed V and J ends, which lost 6 bases and 5 bases, there was a span of 11 bases. The CDR3 region is CASSSYRDQPQHF. CDR3 nucleotide sequence: TGTGCCAGCAGTTCTTACAGAGATCAGCCCCAGCATTTT.

This clone was seen once. V usage is TRBV4-2 and J usage is TRBJ1-5; 11 bases align to TRBD1. V gave up 2 bases and J gave up 4 bases; unmatched junction bases: 1. This CDR3 is 15 amino acids long. Germline V gene lookup returns CDR1 LGHNA and CDR2 YNFKEQ. The CDR3 protein is CASSQRDRGNQPQHF. The CDR3 DNA follows: TGTGCCAGCAGCCAACGGGACAGGGGGAATCAGCCCCAGCATTTT.

J is TRBJ2-2 and V is TRBV14; TRBD2 aligns across 8 bases. The CDR3 totals 17 residues. The trim removed 1 base at V and 5 bases at J, leaving 9 bases unmatched. CDR1 and CDR2 (germline): SGHDN, FVKESK. The chain's CDR3 is CASSQAIMSGGTGELFF. The CDR3 DNA is TGTGCCAGCAGCCAAGCAATAATGTCGGGGGGGACCGGGGAGCTGTTTTTT.

The chain combines TRBV27 with TRBJ1-6; a weak D match, TRBD1 (5 bases). The V end was cut by 8 bases, the J end by 0 bases, with 17 bases between. Germline V gene lookup returns CDR1 MNHEY and CDR2 SMNVEV (reference sequence). The CDR3 contains 17 residues. The CDR3 DNA reads TGTGCCAGCTTCGGTCAATCAGGGATCTCCTATAATTCACCCCTCCACTTT. Translating gives CASFGQSGISYNSPLHF.

The chain combines TRBV7-9 with TRBJ2-2; D possibly corresponds to TRBD2 (5 bases). V was pared by 1 base and J by 1 base, with 7 bases between. Germline CDR1 is SEHNR and CDR2 is FQNEAQ (reference sequence). The CDR3 is made up of 15 amino acids. DNA of the CDR3: TGTGCCAGCAGCTTAGTCGCGGGGAACACCGGGGAGCTGTTTTTT. It codes for CASSLVAGNTGELFF.

This clone was seen a few times. The chain is built from TRBV7-2 and TRBJ1-1; a possible D gene is TRBD1 (5 bases). CDR3 size: 14 residues. The V end was cut by 5 bases, the J end by 6 bases, with 16 bases between. Per germline, CDR1 SGHTA and CDR2 FQGNSA. CDR3 residues: CASSSDMGLAEAFF. The CDR3 region has the DNA TGTGCCAGCAGCAGCGATATGGGGCTCGCTGAAGCTTTCTTT.

This rearrangement joins TRBV27 to TRBJ2-7, with a tentative D call TRBD1 (5 bases). Germline V gene lookup returns CDR1 MNHEY and CDR2 SMNVEV (reference sequence). V was cut by 2 bases and J by 2 bases, with 10 bases left in between. The CDR3 contains 14 residues. The CDR3 region is CASSLVAGPYEQYF. The CDR3 nucleotides are TGTGCCAGCAGTTTAGTTGCAGGGCCCTACGAGCAGTACTTC.

The gene calls are TRBV7-2 and TRBJ2-2, with D perhaps TRBD2 (6 bases). Deletions cut 5 bases from V and 8 bases from J, with 24 bases between. Germline V gene sequence: CDR1 SGHTA, CDR2 FQGNSA. This CDR3 spans 17 amino acids. The CDR3 sequence: CASSAAWGGEASGELFF. The CDR3 bases are TGTGCCAGCAGCGCAGCGTGGGGCGGGGAGGCTTCTGGGGAGCTGTTTTTT.

This rearrangement joins TRBV6-5 to TRBJ1-4; 9 bases line up with TRBD1. There are 15 residues in the CDR3. The V and J ends lost 10 bases and 5 bases, in that order; junction bases with no gene match: 11. Looked up from germline, CDR1 is MNHEY and CDR2 is SVGAGI. The CDR3 reads CATRVTGTGNEKLFF. The CDR3 bases are TGTGCCACCCGAGTGACAGGGACAGGGAATGAAAAACTGTTTTTT.

This chain joins TRBV19 and TRBJ1-2, with a possible D match to TRBD1 (6 bases). This CDR3 region has 15 residues. V was trimmed by 5 bases and J by 4 bases, leaving 17 bases between them. CDR1 is LNHDA and CDR2 is SQIVND in the germline V gene (reference sequence). CDR3 nucleotides: TGTGCCAGTAGTTCTAACAGGGTAGGAGGCTATGGCTACACCTTC. Translation gives CASSSNRVGGYGYTF.

The chain carries TRBV3-1 (or the pseudogene TRBV3-2) and TRBJ1-2; the match to TRBD1 covers 7 bases. The germline V gene encodes CDR1 LGHDT and CDR2 YNNKEL (reference sequence). The CDR3 has 14 residues. V gave up 2 bases and J gave up 0 bases; unmatched junction bases: 0. The CDR3, as DNA: TGTGCCAGCAGCCAACAGGGGGCTAACTATGGCTACACCTTC. It translates to CASSQQGANYGYTF.

The V gene is TRBV6-6, the J gene TRBJ2-2, with 7 positions matching TRBD1. The ends lost 7 bases at V and 4 bases at J; junction bases unmatched: 6. Germline assignment: CDR1 MNHNY and CDR2 SVGAGI (reference sequence). The CDR3 loop spans 14 amino acids. Here the CDR3 reads CASKGTEATGELFF. The CDR3 region has the DNA TGTGCCAGCAAAGGGACAGAGGCCACCGGGGAGCTGTTTTTT.

The chain combines TRBV6-6 with TRBJ1-5, with D possibly being TRBD1 (6 bases). This CDR3 region has 13 residues. V was clipped by 6 bases and J by 3 bases, with 9 bases between them. Germline-derived CDR1 and CDR2 are MNHNY and SVGAGI (reference sequence). The CDR3 DNA is TGTGCCAGCAGGCCAGGGGCCAATCAGCCCCAGCATTTT. It yields the protein CASRPGANQPQHF.

The chain recombines TRBV28 with TRBJ2-7; TRBD1 matches 8 bases. The CDR3 is made up of 13 amino acids. CDR1 is MDHEN and CDR2 is SYDVKM in the germline V gene. The ends lost 5 bases at V and 3 bases at J; junction bases unmatched: 3. CDR3 loop: CASSRTGHYEQYF. The CDR3 nucleotides read TGTGCCAGCAGTAGGACAGGGCACTACGAGCAGTACTTC.

The chain recombines TRBV28 with TRBJ2-3; D may be TRBD2 (6 bases). Germline lookup yields CDR1 MDHEN and CDR2 SYDVKM. The V and J ends lost 5 bases and 4 bases respectively, with 22 bases between them. CDR3 size: 17 residues. The CDR3 DNA is TGTGCCAGCAGTACCAGGGATTTGCGGGGATCTCCAGATACGCAGTATTTT. Protein sequence: CASSTRDLRGSPDTQYF.

The V gene is TRBV3-1 (or the pseudogene TRBV3-2), the J gene TRBJ1-5; no reliable D call. V lost 2 bases, J lost 0 bases, and 5 bases lay in between. The germline CDR1 and CDR2 sequences are LGHDT and YNNKEL (reference sequence). CDR3 length: 14 amino acids. The CDR3 loop is CASSQFNSNQPQHF. In nucleotides, the CDR3 is TGTGCCAGCAGCCAATTTAATAGCAATCAGCCCCAGCATTTT.

The genes are TRBV19 and TRBJ1-3; 8 nucleotides align to TRBD1. The CDR3 runs 14 residues. V lost 7 bases to trimming and J lost 2 bases; unmatched junction nucleotides: 4. CDR1 and CDR2 from the germline V gene are LNHDA and SQIVND (reference sequence). DNA for the CDR3: TGTGCCAGTATCCAGACAGGGGCTGGAAACACCATATATTTT. It translates to CASIQTGAGNTIYF.